The 17 T cell receptor beta chains in this list originate from one sample, sequenced in a study of blood T cell repertoires in COVID-19 (dated by TCRdb to the early 2020s). Library preparation was by the immunoSEQ multiplex PCR assay. TCRdb mirrors the immuneACCESS table, restricted to in-frame sequences. Some clones are absent from its copies; in checked studies, under half trace to an unresolved V gene, and the reason for the others is unknown. Within this sample are about 160,000 clones, with 90% of them counted one time only. Around 17% of the sample goes to the ten largest clones. Material for sequencing was peripheral blood. These receptors all come from a man in his 60s with active or convalescent COVID-19.

The CDR3 DNA is TGTGCCAGTACACTAGCGGGGGGTTCCACCGGGGAGCTGTTTTTT. As protein: CASTLAGGSTGELFF. The chain combines TRBV19 with TRBJ2-2, with 12 nucleotides matching TRBD2. The CDR3 consists of 15 residues. Germline V lookup: CDR1 LNHDA, CDR2 SQIVND (reference sequence). Trimming cost V 7 bases and J 4 bases; bases outside gene matches: 4. The whole variable domain, filled in from reference TRBV19 and TRBJ2-2, reads DGGITQSPKYLFRKEGQNVTLSCEQNLNHDAMYWYRQDPGQGLRLIYYSQIVNDFQKGDIAEGYSVSREKKESFPLTVTSAQKNPTAFYLCASTLAGGSTGELFFGEGSRLTVL.

This sequence joins TRBV7-9 and TRBJ2-7, with D possibly matching TRBD2 (6 bases). Germline values: CDR1 SEHNR, CDR2 FQNEAQ (reference sequence). This CDR3 region has 13 residues. V lost 4 bases and J lost 5, with 12 bases in between. The CDR3 DNA is TGTGCCAGCAGCTATCCGGGAGCCAACGAGCAGTACTTC. Amino acids: CASSYPGANEQYF.

This clone was found once. The V gene is TRBV7-9, the J gene TRBJ2-3; D unresolved. CDR3 length equals 13 residues. Germline CDR1 and CDR2: SEHNR and FQNEAQ (reference sequence). The V end was cut by 1 base, the J end by 2 bases, with 4 bases between. In DNA form, the CDR3 reads TGTGCCAGCAGCTTAGGGGCCACAGATACGCAGTATTTT. Translating it yields CASSLGATDTQYF. The full variable domain, in which reference TRBV7-9 and TRBJ2-3 provide the parts outside the CDR3, is DTGVSQNPRHKITKRGQNVTFRCDPISEHNRLYWYRQTLGQGPEFLTYFQNEAQLEKSRLLSDRFSAERPKGSFSTLEIQRTEQGDSAMYLCASSLGATDTQYFGPGTRLTVL.

V gene TRBV5-5 combines with J gene TRBJ1-5; no clear D. Germline V gene data show CDR1 as SGHKS and CDR2 as YYEKEE (reference sequence). V was clipped by 1 base and J by 4 bases, with 6 bases between them. The CDR3 totals 13 residues. The CDR3 region has the DNA TGTGCCAGCAGCTTGCGAGGGAATCAGCCCCAGCATTTT. Protein: CASSLRGNQPQHF.

The chain has TRBV6-5 and TRBJ1-1; 8 bases match TRBD1. The ends lost 6 bases at V and 1 base at J; junction bases unmatched: 4. Germline values: CDR1 MNHEY, CDR2 SVGAGI. This CDR3 spans 14 amino acids. CDR3 sequence (DNA): TGTGCCAGCAGAAGACAGGGGCAGAACACTGAAGCTTTCTTT. Translated, it gives CASRRQGQNTEAFF.

This chain links TRBV5-1 with TRBJ1-3; perhaps TRBD1 as D (5 bases). This CDR3 has 14 amino acids. CDR1 is SGHRS, CDR2 YFSETQ, per germline. The V gene lost 3 bases and the J gene lost 1 base, with 8 bases spanning the gap. Here the CDR3 reads CASSSQASGNTIYF. In DNA, the CDR3 is TGCGCCAGCAGCTCACAGGCTTCTGGAAACACCATATATTTT.

The rearrangement uses TRBV6-6 and TRBJ2-7; TRBD1 matches 8 bases. CDR3 length: 15 amino acids. V lost 2 bases and J lost 5; bases outside the gene matches: 8. Germline loops: CDR1 MNHNY, CDR2 SVGAGI (reference sequence). The CDR3 DNA sequence: TGTGCCAGCAGTTACACCGGACAGGGAGGCGACGAGCAGTACTTC. It is translated as CASSYTGQGGDEQYF.

V is TRBV27 and J is TRBJ1-2; TRBD1 matches 8 bases. The CDR3 extends over 14 amino acids. V shed 5 bases, J shed 5 bases, and the junction held 7 bases outside the gene matches. Germline V lookup: CDR1 MNHEY, CDR2 SMNVEV (reference sequence). CDR3 sequence: CASSPATGVYGYTF. The CDR3 DNA reads TGTGCCAGCAGTCCTGCGACAGGGGTTTATGGCTACACCTTC.

The chain couples TRBV11-2 to TRBJ1-2; 10 bases are a match to TRBD1. From germline, CDR1 is SGHAT and CDR2 FQNNGV. The CDR3 contains 15 residues. V lost 2 bases and J lost 4; bases outside the gene matches: 4. The CDR3 loop reads CASSLRTGGSYGYTF. The DNA for the CDR3 is TGTGCCAGCAGCTTACGGACAGGGGGTAGCTATGGCTACACCTTC. Drawing the rest from reference TRBV11-2 and TRBJ1-2, the complete variable domain is EAGVAQSPRYKIIEKRQSVAFWCNPISGHATLYWYQQILGQGPKLLIQFQNNGVVDDSQLPKDRFSAERLKGVDSTLKIQPAKLEDSAVYLCASSLRTGGSYGYTFGSGTRLTVV.

V gene TRBV19 combines with J gene TRBJ1-3, with TRBD1 identical over 10 bases. This CDR3 region has 13 residues. Germline V gene lookup returns CDR1 LNHDA and CDR2 SQIVND (reference sequence). The junction had 4 bases not matched to a gene; V was cut back by 6 bases and J by 8 bases. The CDR3 sequence: CASRRQGADTIYF. CDR3 nucleotide sequence: TGTGCCAGTAGAAGACAGGGGGCTGACACCATATATTTT.

The chain has TRBV7-9 and TRBJ2-7; the match to TRBD2 covers 9 bases. With 5 bases clipped from V and 1 base from J, the junction kept 6 bases outside the gene matches. CDR1 and CDR2 (germline): SEHNR, FQNEAQ (reference sequence). There are 15 residues in the CDR3. The CDR3 nucleotides are TGTGCCAGCAGCCTTAGCGGGAGAACTTCCTACGAGCAGTACTTC. Its protein is CASSLSGRTSYEQYF.

V usage is TRBV13 and J usage is TRBJ2-3; 7 nucleotides align to TRBD2. CDR1 PRHDT and CDR2 FYEKMQ come from the germline V gene (reference sequence). This CDR3 spans 14 amino acids. J was trimmed by 5 bases and V by 5 bases; bases with no gene match: 7. This CDR3 reads CASSPRTRLDTQYF. CDR3 coding DNA: TGTGCCAGCAGCCCGAGGACTAGATTAGATACGCAGTATTTT.

This chain uses TRBV11-2 with TRBJ1-2; TRBD1 might be the D (5 bases). The germline V gene encodes CDR1 SGHAT and CDR2 FQNNGV. Trimming took off 5 bases at V and 3 bases at J, with 19 bases between the two ends. CDR3 length: 16 residues. The CDR3 here is CASSPRGGSPYYGYTF. CDR3 sequence (DNA): TGTGCCAGCAGCCCACGGGGGGGAAGCCCCTACTATGGCTACACCTTC.

The rearrangement uses TRBV5-4 and TRBJ2-7, with TRBD1 matching 9 bases. This CDR3 has 18 amino acids. The germline gives CDR1 SGHNT, CDR2 YYREEE (reference sequence). J was trimmed by 2 bases and V by 1 base; bases with no gene match: 13. The CDR3 nucleotides are TGTGCCAGCAGCTTGCAGCAACCCGGGACAGGGTGGACCTACGAGCAGTACTTC. This translates into CASSLQQPGTGWTYEQYF.

This clone occurred once. The V gene is TRBV29-1, the J gene TRBJ1-2; the D gene is possibly TRBD1 (5 bases). Per germline, CDR1 SQVTM and CDR2 ANQGSEA. The CDR3 is 12 residues long. V gave up 4 bases and J gave up 2 bases, with 8 bases separating them. CDR3 nucleotide sequence: TGCAGCGTTGCTTCAGGGAACTATGGCTACACCTTC. Protein sequence: CSVASGNYGYTF.

This clone has a handful of counts. In DNA, the CDR3 is TGTGCCAGCAGTCGACAGCAACTAATGACCCAGTTCTTC. Protein: CASSRQQLMTQFF. The chain employs TRBV12-3 or TRBV12-4 and TRBJ2-1, with D maybe TRBD1 (5 bases). The CDR3 loop spans 13 amino acids. V shed 5 bases and J shed 13 bases, with 18 bases lying between them.

J is TRBJ1-1 and V is TRBV15, with a weak D call TRBD1 (5 bases). Per germline, CDR1 LNHNV and CDR2 YYDKDF (reference sequence). Trimming took off 5 bases at V and 8 bases at J, with 15 bases between the two ends. CDR3 size: 13 residues. The CDR3 DNA reads as TGTGCCACCAGCTTAATCCAGGGCCGCGAAGCTTTCTTT. Translating gives CATSLIQGREAFF.